The TCR beta chain described here comes from a study of T-cell memory formation after mild COVID-19. At the level of the study: In these data, TCR clusters were largely donor specific.

MiXCR, applied by TCRdb to the 5' RACE reads, yields one record per CDR3 protein. The table has just under 550,000 distinct CDR3 sequences, just over 20% seen once. Overall study results and limits: Contracting clones from day 15 to 85 had balanced CD4/CD8; later expanders favoured CD4+.

CDR3 size: 15 residues. CDR1 is DFQATT, CDR2 SNEGSKA, per germline (reference sequence). The V and J ends lost 3 bases and 4 bases respectively, with 18 bases between them. As concerns this clonotype: Its antigen remains unidentified.

This sequence joins TRBV20-1 and TRBJ1-1; tentative D call: TRBD1 (5 bases). The sequenced sample was PBMCs or a T cell subset sorted from them (not recorded which). This clonotype originated in an adult woman who had mild COVID-19 (a few samples of this study predate the infection). Cell type and time point are not known. The CDR3 is CSARWGPIGGTEAFF. The CDR3 coding sequence is TGCAGTGCTAGGTGGGGACCCATCGGGGGCACTGAAGCTTTCTTT.